This entry lists 7 T cell receptor beta chains sequenced from one sample in a study of blood T cell repertoires in COVID-19. TCRdb's copy holds only in-frame clones and misses some; the assay was immunoSEQ multiplex PCR. There are approximately 160,000 clones in the sample; about 87% occur only once, and 0.55% to 0.6% lies in the top ten. Source material: peripheral blood. The receptors derive from a man in his 60s with COVID-19, enrolled during active disease.

The V call is TRBV4-1, the J call TRBJ1-2; the D is unclear. This CDR3 is built from 14 residues. Per the germline V gene, CDR1 is MGHRA and CDR2 is YSYEKL. V was clipped by 0 bases and J by 2 bases, with 7 bases between them. The CDR3 region is CASSQDPENYGYTF. The CDR3 nucleotides are TGCGCCAGCAGCCAAGATCCAGAAAACTATGGCTACACCTTC.

The V and J genes are TRBV27 and TRBJ1-6, with 8 bases aligning to TRBD1. J lost 6 bases, V lost 6 bases, and 7 bases had no gene match. In germline, CDR1 is MNHEY, CDR2 SMNVEV (reference sequence). CDR3 length equals 15 residues. CDR3 DNA sequence: TGTGCCAGCAGGACTCTCAGGGGGCCTAATTCACCCCTCCACTTT. Its translation is CASRTLRGPNSPLHF.

The sample holds one count of this clone. The chain employs TRBV6-5 and TRBJ2-7; TRBD1 agrees at 8 bases. After removal of 5 bases from V and 3 bases from J, the junction contained 9 bases not matched to a gene. Germline-derived CDR1 and CDR2 are MNHEY and SVGAGI. The CDR3 totals 15 residues. The CDR3 is CASSPAGQVYYEQYF. CDR3 DNA: TGTGCCAGCAGTCCCGCGGGACAGGTATACTACGAGCAGTACTTC.

This clone was seen just once. The chain recombines TRBV18 with TRBJ2-1; perhaps TRBD1 as D (5 bases). Germline CDR1 is KGHSH and CDR2 is LQKENI. V lost 2 bases, J lost 6 bases, and 11 bases lay in between. The CDR3 runs 14 residues. CDR3 bases: TGTGCCAGCTCACCAGGGGCAGGGTTCAATGAGCAGTTCTTC. Its protein product is CASSPGAGFNEQFF.

This clone was seen a single time. This chain joins TRBV2 and TRBJ2-1; 11 positions agree with TRBD2. Germline V gene lookup returns CDR1 SNHLY and CDR2 FYNNEI. V trimming: 3 bases; J trimming: 2 bases; junction bases outside the gene matches: 6. CDR3 length equals 17 residues. For the CDR3, the DNA is TGTGCCAGCAGTGATTTTAGCGGGAGGGACCCCTACAATGAGCAGTTCTTC. This sequence encodes CASSDFSGRDPYNEQFF.

The chain is built from TRBV24-1 and TRBJ1-2, with D perhaps matching TRBD1 (5 bases). This CDR3 has 14 residues. CDR1 is KGHDR and CDR2 is SFDVKD in the germline V gene. Trimming left V 4 bases short and J 4 bases short, with 12 bases between. The CDR3 here is CATSDPTGSYGYTF. DNA of the CDR3: TGTGCCACCAGTGACCCTACAGGATCCTATGGCTACACCTTC.

This clone came up a few times. The J gene is TRBJ2-7, the V gene TRBV7-2; 8 positions match TRBD2. Looked up from germline, CDR1 is SGHTA and CDR2 is FQGNSA. CDR3 length: 18 residues. Losses at the gene ends were 2 bases for V and 0 bases for J; bases not matched to a gene: 12. The CDR3 sequence is CASSLPSSRGRSSYEQYF. The CDR3 nucleotides are TGTGCCAGCAGCTTACCTAGCTCTCGCGGGAGGAGCTCCTACGAGCAGTACTTC.